A single sample is the source of the 15 T cell receptor beta chains below, sequenced in a study of blood T cells in healthy people across ages. A second PCR, run for about 7 to 11 cycles, used a sample-barcoded 5' primer plus a J-beta primer mix. MiXCR, applied by TCRdb to the 5' RACE reads, yields one record per CDR3 protein. The sample has about 570,000 distinct CDR3 sequences, roughly 29% seen once. The sequenced sample was blood. All receptors derive from a woman between 70 and 85 years old in good health.

This clonotype was found a few times. The J gene is TRBJ2-3, the V gene TRBV9, with unresolved D. This CDR3 spans 13 amino acids. The V and J ends lost 6 bases and 3 bases respectively, with 11 bases between them. Germline CDR1 and CDR2: SGDLS and YYNGEE. DNA for the CDR3: TGTGCCAGCAATAGTCGTCAGACAGATACGCAGTATTTT. Protein sequence: CASNSRQTDTQYF. The full variable domain, completed using reference TRBV9 and TRBJ2-3, is DSGVTQTPKHLITATGQRVTLRCSPRSGDLSVYWYQQSLDQGLQFLIQYYNGEERAKGNILERFSAQQFPDLHSELNLSSLELGDSALYFCASNSRQTDTQYFGPGTRLTVL.

This clonotype was counted only a few times. This rearrangement joins TRBV27 to TRBJ2-5; the D call may be TRBD1 or TRBD2 (5 bases each). The J call may not be correct, given that the DNA end is closer to TRBJ2-7. The germline V gene encodes CDR1 MNHEY and CDR2 SMNVEV (reference sequence). CDR3 size: 15 residues. The CDR3: CASSVGPGNLYEQYF. Written as DNA, the CDR3 is TGTGCCAGCAGTGTGGGACCGGGGAATCTCTACGAGCAGTACTTC.

This clonotype was seen a handful of times. This sequence joins TRBV11-2 and TRBJ2-5; TRBD2 matches 9 bases. The assigned J gene may be wrong: the sequence end matches TRBJ2-7 better. Per germline, CDR1 SGHAT and CDR2 FQNNGV. This CDR3 contains 15 residues. CDR3 coding DNA: TGTGCCAGCAGCTTTAGCGGGGGCCCCGCCTACGAGCAGTACTTC. Amino acids: CASSFSGGPAYEQYF.

As regards this clonotype: The junction and the germline gene differ at one end; a read error may be behind it. The chain combines TRBV5-1 with TRBJ2-3; possibly TRBD2 for D (6 bases). Looked up from germline, CDR1 is SGHRS and CDR2 is YFSETQ. This CDR3 comprises 19 residues. The CDR3 loop reads CASSLAWGTGWDITDPQYF. In DNA form, the CDR3 reads TGCGCCAGCAGCTTGGCCTGGGGGACTGGGTGGGATATCACAGATCCGCAGTATTTT. The full variable domain, its missing parts supplied by reference TRBV5-1 and TRBJ2-3, is KAGVTQTPRYLIKTRGQQVTLSCSPISGHRSVSWYQQTPGQGLQFLFEYFSETQRNKGNFPGRFSGRQFSNSRSEMNVSTLELGDSALYLCASSLAWGTGWDITDPQYFGPGTRLTVL.

The chain carries TRBV7-9 and TRBJ2-5, with TRBD2 matching 11 bases. This CDR3 region has 16 residues. The germline gives CDR1 SEHNR, CDR2 FQNEAQ (reference sequence). V trimming: 5 bases; J trimming: 3 bases; junction bases outside the gene matches: 8. CDR3 sequence reads: CASSHLAGGAEETQYF. CDR3 in DNA: TGTGCCAGCAGCCATCTAGCGGGGGGAGCTGAAGAGACCCAGTACTTC. The complete variable domain, with remaining parts taken from reference TRBV7-9 and TRBJ2-5, reads DTGVSQNPRHKITKRGQNVTFRCDPISEHNRLYWYRQTLGQGPEFLTYFQNEAQLEKSRLLSDRFSAERPKGSFSTLEIQRTEQGDSAMYLCASSHLAGGAEETQYFGPGTRLLVL.

The V gene is TRBV20-1, the J gene TRBJ1-1; TRBD1 is a possible D gene (5 bases). V was cut by 2 bases and J by 6 bases, with 13 bases left in between. Looked up from germline, CDR1 is DFQATT and CDR2 is SNEGSKA (reference sequence). The CDR3 spans 13 residues. This CDR3 reads CSARQGVEPEAFF. The DNA of the CDR3 is TGCAGTGCTAGACAGGGCGTAGAACCTGAAGCTTTCTTT.

The chain links TRBV18 to TRBJ2-7; tentatively, D is TRBD1 (6 bases). There are 14 residues in the CDR3. Germline V lookup: CDR1 KGHSH, CDR2 LQKENI. Trimming removed 3 bases from V and 4 bases from J, with 13 bases in between. CDR3 amino acids: CASSPNSRGYEQYF. The CDR3 region has the DNA TGTGCCAGCTCACCCAACTCCAGGGGTTACGAGCAGTACTTC. Full variable domain (outside the CDR3, taken from reference TRBV18 and TRBJ2-7): NAGVMQNPRHLVRRRGQEARLRCSPMKGHSHVYWYRQLPEEGLKFMVYLQKENIIDESGMPKERFSAEFPKEGPSILRIQQVVRGDSAAYFCASSPNSRGYEQYFGPGTRLTVT.

CDR3 bases: TGCAGCGTTGAAGTTGGGCTAGCGGGTATCCGCACAGATACGCAGTATTTT. Its protein product is CSVEVGLAGIRTDTQYF. The V and J genes are TRBV29-1 and TRBJ2-3; 8 nucleotides align to TRBD2. V lost 1 base, J lost 1 base, and 10 bases stayed unmatched. This CDR3 is 17 amino acids long. In germline, CDR1 is SQVTM, CDR2 ANQGSEA.

The chain recombines TRBV27 with TRBJ2-6; 8 bases are shared with TRBD1. CDR1 is MNHEY and CDR2 is SMNVEV in the germline V gene (reference sequence). The CDR3 spans 16 residues. Losses at the gene ends were 3 bases for V and 7 bases for J; bases not matched to a gene: 8. The CDR3 is CASSFLGQGIANVLTF. CDR3 bases: TGTGCCAGCAGTTTTCTCGGACAGGGAATCGCCAACGTCCTGACTTTC.

This clonotype was detected only once. The chain uses TRBV20-1 and TRBJ1-2, with D possibly TRBD1 on 5 matching bases. The V end lost 1 base, the J end lost 6 bases, and 9 bases lay between the germline ends. This CDR3 has 12 residues. Looked up from germline, CDR1 is DFQATT and CDR2 is SNEGSKA (reference sequence). In DNA, the CDR3 is TGCAGTGCTAGAGTGGGGCCGGATGGCTACACCTTC. This sequence encodes CSARVGPDGYTF.

In this sample, this clonotype turned up a few times. Mismatch with germline at one junction end may stem from a read error. The chain recombines TRBV5-1 with TRBJ2-2; 7 bases map to TRBD1. The CDR3 runs 16 residues. The germline gives CDR1 SGHRS, CDR2 YFSETQ. The CDR3 sequence: CASSLYGTANTRELFF. CDR3 DNA: TGCGCCAGCAGCTTGTACGGGACAGCGAACACCAGGGAGCTGTTTTTT.

As for this clonotype: An end of the junction does not agree with germline; a read error may underlie this. The chain links TRBV18 to TRBJ2-1, with a possible D match to TRBD2 (5 bases). From germline, CDR1 is KGHSH and CDR2 LQKENI. The CDR3 length is 13 residues. CDR3 bases: TGTGCCAGCACACCGGGGAGCGATAATGAGCAGTTCTTC. Encoded protein: CASTPGSDNEQFF.

The table lists this clonotype with a few counts. The chain is built from TRBV7-2 and TRBJ2-1; D may be TRBD2 (5 bases). Germline lookup yields CDR1 SGHTA and CDR2 FQGNSA. CDR3 length: 14 amino acids. Trimming took 5 bases from V and 1 from J, leaving 9 bases between them. In nucleotides, the CDR3 is TGTGCCAGCAGCCTTACTAGGTCCTACAATGAGCAGTTCTTC. Amino acid sequence: CASSLTRSYNEQFF. Supplemented by reference TRBV7-2 and TRBJ2-1, the full variable domain reads GAGVSQSPSNKVTEKGKDVELRCDPISGHTALYWYRQSLGQGLEFLIYFQGNSAPDKSGLPSDRFSAERTGGSVSTLTIQRTQQEDSAVYLCASSLTRSYNEQFFGPGTRLTVL.

A few counts support this clonotype. CDR3 amino acids: CASTYLPSGGYTF. The CDR3 DNA is TGTGCCAGCACTTACTTGCCCAGTGGCGGCTACACCTTC. J is TRBJ1-2 and V is TRBV2, with D hard to call. Trimming stripped 7 bases from V and 8 bases from J, with 17 bases between. Germline V CDR1 and CDR2: SNHLY, FYNNEI. CDR3 length: 13 amino acids.

This chain links TRBV18 with TRBJ2-5, with a tentative D call TRBD1 (5 bases). The CDR3 contains 12 residues. The germline V gene has CDR1 KGHSH and CDR2 LQKENI. V dropped 6 bases and J dropped 5 bases, with 10 bases sitting between them. CDR3 region: CASSTEQETQYF. The CDR3, as DNA: TGTGCCAGCTCGACAGAACAGGAGACCCAGTACTTC.